This TCR beta chain was recorded in a study of T cell responses to AZD1222 COVID-19 vaccine. Germline lookup yields CDR1 GTSNPN and CDR2 SVGIG (reference sequence). This CDR3 is built from 14 residues. J was trimmed by 1 base and V by 8 bases; bases with no gene match: 9. Clones were read by immunoSEQ multiplex PCR, and TCRdb kept only the in-frame ones, dropping some. The table has roughly 180,000 clones, under 95% seen once. This TCR derives from an adult who received the AZD1222 COVID-19 vaccine. The rearrangement links TRBV30 to TRBJ2-3, with TRBD2 matching 7 bases. The specimen comprised peripheral blood, sampled 28 days after the second AZD1222 dose. Here the CDR3 DNA reads TGTGCCCAGGCCCGACGGGGGGGCACAGATACGCAGTATTTT. Translated: CAQARRGGTDTQYF.